These 32 T cell receptor beta chains were sequenced from one sample in a study of OX40 agonist ivuxolimab in advanced cancers. Sequenced by immunoSEQ multiplex PCR; TCRdb stores in-frame clones only, minus some. The data contain under 80,000 clones, 85% of them singletons. This specimen consisted of CD4+ or CD8+ T cells sorted from blood, obtained in a trial of the OX40 agonist ivuxolimab. The receptor set was obtained from an adult with an advanced solid tumor such as melanoma, head and neck, liver or kidney cancer.

This rearrangement joins TRBV2 to TRBJ2-3; the D is unclear. The germline V and J ends were trimmed by 7 bases and 2 bases, with 10 bases remaining between them. This CDR3 comprises 13 residues. Germline V gene lookup returns CDR1 SNHLY and CDR2 FYNNEI. CDR3 coding DNA: TGTGCCAGCACGTACGATTTCACAGATACGCAGTATTTT. Its protein is CASTYDFTDTQYF.

This chain uses TRBV11-2 with TRBJ2-5; possible D gene TRBD2, 5 bases. Per the germline V gene, CDR1 is SGHAT and CDR2 is FQNNGV. With 3 bases removed from V and 2 bases from J, the gap between germline ends came to 10 bases. The CDR3 loop spans 14 amino acids. Here the CDR3 DNA reads TGTGCCAGCAGCTTGGGAGATCGGCAAGAGACCCAGTACTTC. Translating gives CASSLGDRQETQYF.

This clone was counted once. The J gene is TRBJ2-1, the V gene TRBV5-1, with 15 bases aligning to TRBD2. This CDR3 has 16 amino acids. V lost 4 bases and J lost 4; bases outside the gene matches: 3. From germline, CDR1 is SGHRS and CDR2 YFSETQ. The CDR3 here is CASSAGLAGGYNEQFF. The CDR3 DNA is TGCGCCAGCAGCGCGGGACTAGCGGGGGGTTACAATGAGCAGTTCTTC.

This chain uses TRBV27 with TRBJ2-1; D could derive from TRBD1 or TRBD2 (5 bases each). Germline CDR1 reads MNHEY; CDR2 reads SMNVEV (reference sequence). Trimming took off 5 bases at V and 0 bases at J, with 8 bases between the two ends. This CDR3 region has 14 residues. CDR3 sequence reads: CASSRGDSYNEQFF. In DNA, the CDR3 is TGTGCCAGCAGTCGAGGGGACTCCTACAATGAGCAGTTCTTC.

The chain combines TRBV10-3 with TRBJ2-2; 8 bases align to TRBD1. Per the germline V gene, CDR1 is ENHRY and CDR2 is SYGVKD. This CDR3 contains 14 residues. The V and J ends lost 9 bases and 2 bases, in that order; junction bases with no gene match: 5. Here the CDR3 DNA reads TGTGCCATATTAGACAGGGGCAACACCGGGGAGCTGTTTTTT. This sequence encodes CAILDRGNTGELFF.

This clone came up once. V gene TRBV11-2 combines with J gene TRBJ2-7, with D possibly TRBD1 on 5 matching bases. Germline CDR1 SGHAT, CDR2 FQNNGV. The V end lost 0 bases, the J end lost 3 bases, and 12 bases lay between the germline ends. The length of the CDR3 is 15 residues. Here the CDR3 reads CASSLDHRRFYEQYF. In DNA, the CDR3 is TGTGCCAGCAGCTTAGACCACAGGAGATTCTACGAGCAGTACTTC.

This clone was counted ten times or more. At the DNA level, this CDR3 is encoded by other sequences in the same sample as well. This CDR3 reads CASSIGGGNYQPQHF. CDR3 bases: TGTGCCAGTAGTATAGGCGGGGGTAACTATCAGCCCCAGCATTTT. The V gene is TRBV19, the J gene TRBJ1-5; a possible D gene is TRBD1 (5 bases). Trimming took off 1 base at V and 5 bases at J, with 12 bases between the two ends. The CDR3 contains 15 residues. The V gene's germline CDR1 is LNHDA and CDR2 SQIVND (reference sequence).

Only a few counts were recorded for this clone. This rearrangement joins TRBV5-1 to TRBJ1-1; 9 bases map to TRBD1. The V and J ends lost 2 bases and 5 bases, in that order; junction bases with no gene match: 16. The CDR3 has 18 residues. CDR1 is SGHRS and CDR2 is YFSETQ in the germline V gene. CDR3 in amino acids: CASSFTPGQGALGTEAFF. CDR3 DNA: TGCGCCAGCAGCTTTACCCCGGGACAGGGAGCCCTTGGGACTGAAGCTTTCTTT. The whole variable domain, remainder taken from reference TRBV5-1 and TRBJ1-1, is KAGVTQTPRYLIKTRGQQVTLSCSPISGHRSVSWYQQTPGQGLQFLFEYFSETQRNKGNFPGRFSGRQFSNSRSEMNVSTLELGDSALYLCASSFTPGQGALGTEAFFGQGTRLTVV.

The V gene is TRBV27, the J gene TRBJ1-3, with 8 bases lining up with TRBD1. J lost 3 bases, V lost 4 bases, and 5 bases had no gene match. The germline CDR1 and CDR2 sequences are MNHEY and SMNVEV (reference sequence). The CDR3 consists of 15 residues. DNA of the CDR3: TGTGCCAGCAGTTCCCTTGACAGGGGTGGAAACACCATATATTTT. As protein: CASSSLDRGGNTIYF.

This clone was seen a single time. The chain links TRBV7-3 to TRBJ2-5; D not certain. V lost 6 bases and J 5 bases, leaving 19 bases between the germline ends. The CDR3 sequence is 15 residues long. Germline CDR1 reads SGHTA; CDR2 reads FQGTGA. CDR3 sequence reads: CASSPNAGPRETQYF. The CDR3 DNA is TGTGCCAGCAGTCCAAACGCCGGGCCCAGGGAGACCCAGTACTTC. Full variable domain (rest looked up from reference TRBV7-3 and TRBJ2-5): GAGVSQTPSNKVTEKGKYVELRCDPISGHTALYWYRQSLGQGPEFLIYFQGTGAADDSGLPNDRFFAVRPEGSVSTLKIQRTERGDSAVYLCASSPNAGPRETQYFGPGTRLLVL.

V usage is TRBV7-6 and J usage is TRBJ2-1; D uncertain. There are 14 residues in the CDR3. The V gene's germline CDR1 is SGHVS and CDR2 FNYEAQ. V shed 8 bases and J shed 2 bases, with 13 bases lying between them. CDR3 sequence (DNA): TGTGCCAGCGGCACCTTAGGTGCCTACAATGAGCAGTTCTTC. The encoded protein is CASGTLGAYNEQFF.

V is TRBV25-1 and J is TRBJ2-7, with unresolved D. V was shortened by 3 bases and J by 6 bases, with 9 bases between the two germline ends. The CDR3 contains 12 residues. The germline V gene has CDR1 MGHDK and CDR2 SYGVNS. The CDR3 DNA sequence: TGTGCCAGCAGTGAGGGCCCCTTCGAGCAGTACTTC. It translates to CASSEGPFEQYF.

V gene TRBV28 combines with J gene TRBJ2-5; D tentatively reads TRBD1 or TRBD2 (5 bases each). The J call is in doubt because the DNA end fits TRBJ2-7 better. The CDR3 runs to 12 residues. Germline V gene lookup returns CDR1 MDHEN and CDR2 SYDVKM. CDR3 bases: TGTGCCAGCAGGTTACAGAGGGGCGAGCAGTACTTC. Protein sequence: CASRLQRGEQYF.

This chain connects TRBV7-2 to TRBJ1-1; 8 bases map to TRBD1. In germline, CDR1 is SGHTA, CDR2 FQGNSA. The CDR3 consists of 15 residues. The ends lost 4 bases at V and 3 bases at J; junction bases unmatched: 7. This CDR3 is CASSSRTGRDTEAFF. The CDR3 DNA reads as TGTGCCAGCAGCTCCAGGACAGGGAGAGACACTGAAGCTTTCTTT.

The chain joins TRBV27 to TRBJ2-5; tentatively, D is TRBD2 (5 bases). V dropped 4 bases and J dropped 3 bases, with 9 bases sitting between them. In germline, CDR1 is MNHEY, CDR2 SMNVEV (reference sequence). The CDR3 sequence is 13 residues long. CDR3 DNA: TGTGCCAGCAGTTCAACTAGGAAAGAGACCCAGTACTTC. This encodes CASSSTRKETQYF.

This rearrangement joins TRBV5-5 to TRBJ1-1, with 11 bases identical to TRBD1. The CDR3 is made up of 15 amino acids. The V gene's germline CDR1 is SGHKS and CDR2 YYEKEE (reference sequence). The junction had 4 bases not matched to a gene; V was cut back by 2 bases and J by 4 bases. CDR3 in DNA: TGTGCCAGCAGCTTAGCCGGGACAGGGGGCACTGAAGCTTTCTTT. Translating it yields CASSLAGTGGTEAFF.

This clone was counted only a few times. The chain combines TRBV7-3 with TRBJ2-5; 14 bases fit TRBD2. The CDR3 runs to 15 residues. The V and J ends lost 3 bases and 4 bases, in that order; junction bases with no gene match: 1. CDR1 SGHTA and CDR2 FQGTGA come from the germline V gene. CDR3 loop: CASSLGTSGRETQYF. CDR3 coding DNA: TGTGCCAGCAGCTTGGGGACTAGCGGGAGAGAGACCCAGTACTTC.

The V call is TRBV7-3, the J call TRBJ2-6; TRBD2 is a possible D gene (5 bases). V lost 7 bases to trimming and J lost 3 bases, with 16 bases between them. There are 16 residues in the CDR3. Per the germline V gene, CDR1 is SGHTA and CDR2 is FQGTGA. The CDR3 nucleotides read TGTGCCAGCACCCCGGGTCGAGGGCTTGGGGCCAACGTCCTGACTTTC. Protein sequence: CASTPGRGLGANVLTF.

Only a few counts were recorded for this clone. The chain employs TRBV28 and TRBJ2-7, with TRBD1 matching 7 bases. The CDR3 extends over 16 amino acids. Germline trimming cut 5 bases from V and 0 bases from J; bases unmatched to any gene: 10. Germline values: CDR1 MDHEN, CDR2 SYDVKM. The CDR3 nucleotides read TGTGCCAGCAGTCCCCTTGGGGACAGCATCTCCTACGAGCAGTACTTC. Its protein product is CASSPLGDSISYEQYF.

This chain joins TRBV10-3 and TRBJ1-5; maybe TRBD1 (6 bases). This CDR3 is 14 amino acids long. CDR1 and CDR2 from the germline V gene are ENHRY and SYGVKD. V was clipped by 3 bases and J by 3 bases, with 9 bases between them. The CDR3 region has the DNA TGTGCCATCAGTGAAGGGGGGATCAATCAGCCCCAGCATTTT. Translating it yields CAISEGGINQPQHF.

CDR3 DNA: TGTGCCTCGTCTTCACCTCTATGGGGGAATCAGCCCCAGCATTTT. It encodes CASSSPLWGNQPQHF. This chain joins TRBV30 and TRBJ1-5; D is possibly TRBD1 (5 bases). Trimming left V 7 bases short and J 4 bases short, with 20 bases between. This CDR3 has 15 amino acids. Germline lookup yields CDR1 GTSNPN and CDR2 SVGIG (reference sequence).

V is TRBV30 and J is TRBJ2-7; perhaps TRBD1 as D (7 bases). This CDR3 comprises 13 residues. Germline-derived CDR1 and CDR2 are GTSNPN and SVGIG (reference sequence). V dropped 4 bases and J dropped 11 bases, with 21 bases sitting between them. This CDR3 reads CAWTSGGGTEEYF. Here the CDR3 DNA reads TGTGCCTGGACCTCAGGAGGGGGGACAGAGGAGTACTTC.

The table lists this clone with a count of one. J is TRBJ1-5 and V is TRBV5-6; D is uncertain. Germline V gene sequence: CDR1 SGHDT, CDR2 YYEEEE. The V gene lost 1 base and the J gene lost 0 bases, with 14 bases spanning the gap. This CDR3 is 17 amino acids long. DNA of the CDR3: TGTGCCAGCAGCTTGAGGGAGAACACTTATAGCAATCAGCCCCAGCATTTT. Its translation: CASSLRENTYSNQPQHF.

In its sample, this clone was seen once. This CDR3 reads CAISESGTYTGELFF. DNA for the CDR3: TGTGCCATCAGTGAGTCCGGGACCTACACCGGGGAGCTGTTTTTT. The chain carries TRBV10-3 and TRBJ2-2; D is tentatively TRBD1 or TRBD2 (5 bases each). Deletions cut 0 bases from V and 3 bases from J, with 8 bases between. Germline loops: CDR1 ENHRY, CDR2 SYGVKD. The length of the CDR3 is 15 residues.

J is TRBJ2-2 and V is TRBV20-1; D unclear. CDR1 DFQATT and CDR2 SNEGSKA come from the germline V gene (reference sequence). V lost 7 bases and J 5 bases, leaving 8 bases between the germline ends. This CDR3 contains 11 residues. CDR3 protein: CSGTGTGELFF. The CDR3, as DNA: TGCAGTGGGACGGGTACCGGGGAGCTGTTTTTT.

This rearrangement joins TRBV5-4 to TRBJ1-5; D not certain. CDR3 length equals 13 residues. With 4 bases removed from V and 6 bases from J, the gap between germline ends came to 11 bases. Germline assignment: CDR1 SGHNT and CDR2 YYREEE (reference sequence). CDR3 in amino acids: CASSPLPGQPQHF. For the CDR3, the DNA is TGTGCCAGCAGCCCACTCCCCGGTCAGCCCCAGCATTTT. Using reference TRBV5-4 and TRBJ1-5 for the parts outside the CDR3, the full variable domain is ETGVTQSPTHLIKTRGQQVTLRCSSQSGHNTVSWYQQALGQGPQFIFQYYREEENGRGNFPPRFSGLQFPNYSSELNVNALELDDSALYLCASSPLPGQPQHFGDGTRLSIL.

This clone was picked up one time. The V gene is TRBV6-5, the J gene TRBJ1-5, with a weak D call TRBD1 (6 bases). V lost 8 bases and J lost 3, with 14 bases in between. The CDR3 runs 14 residues. Germline CDR1 reads MNHEY; CDR2 reads SVGAGI. The CDR3 DNA is TGTGCCAGCCAGGGAAGGGGACACAATCAGCCCCAGCATTTT. Amino acid sequence: CASQGRGHNQPQHF.

CDR3: CASSLAPGPADTQYF. The CDR3 DNA sequence: TGTGCCAGCAGCTTAGCCCCGGGCCCGGCAGATACGCAGTATTTT. The genes are TRBV11-2 and TRBJ2-3, with D unclear. V shed 1 base and J shed 4 bases, with 12 bases lying between them. This CDR3 spans 15 amino acids. Germline CDR1 SGHAT, CDR2 FQNNGV.

V usage is TRBV14 and J usage is TRBJ2-5; 9 bases are shared with TRBD2. Unmatched junction bases numbered 11, after V lost 6 bases and J lost 3 bases. CDR3 size: 16 residues. Germline values: CDR1 SGHDN, CDR2 FVKESK. The CDR3 DNA is TGTGCCAGCAGTCGAAAGGCGGGGGGGATAAAAGAGACCCAGTACTTC. It encodes CASSRKAGGIKETQYF.

The V call is TRBV25-1, the J call TRBJ2-7, with D uncertain. Trimming cost V 2 bases and J 1 base, with 15 bases left between them. The CDR3 has 16 amino acids. Germline V CDR1 and CDR2: MGHDK, SYGVNS. CDR3 coding DNA: TGTGCCAGCAGTGAAAAAAGGAAGATGGGGTCCTACGAGCAGTACTTC. Translated, it gives CASSEKRKMGSYEQYF.

The chain joins TRBV7-3 to TRBJ1-1; 7 bases fit TRBD1. The CDR3 totals 14 residues. From germline, CDR1 is SGHTA and CDR2 FQGTGA. The ends lost 5 bases at V and 0 bases at J; junction bases unmatched: 3. In DNA form, the CDR3 reads TGTGCCAGCAGCCGGGGACAGTTGAACACTGAAGCTTTCTTT. It is translated as CASSRGQLNTEAFF.

The J gene is TRBJ2-7, the V gene TRBV5-1, with 11 bases fitting TRBD1. Per the germline V gene, CDR1 is SGHRS and CDR2 is YFSETQ. V was pared by 4 bases and J by 2 bases, with 8 bases of the junction left unmatched. CDR3 length equals 16 residues. The CDR3 sequence is CASSRAQGQGAYEQYF. DNA for the CDR3: TGCGCCAGCAGCCGAGCCCAGGGACAGGGGGCCTACGAGCAGTACTTC.